The 32 T cell receptor beta chains given below trace back to one sample, sequenced in a study of CD8 T cells in Susac syndrome (dated by TCRdb to between 2018 and 2021). The library came from the immunoSEQ multiplex PCR assay. RNA was extracted using the RNeasy kit, and about 0.45 to 1 microgram was reverse transcribed with random hexamers. The public reads were run again by TCRdb, first through fastp at Q25 and then through MiXCR, and only productive beta chains were kept. Duplicate CDR3 protein sequences are folded into a single record with the most common DNA and genes. The sample table lists approximately 150,000 distinct CDR3 sequences, approximately 93% of them with a count of one. Together, the top ten hold around 0.097% of the sample. The specimen was CD4+ T cells from PBMCs. The receptors were sampled from a human donor with multiple sclerosis.

The chain couples TRBV10-3 to TRBJ2-2; D assignment may be TRBD1 or TRBD2 (6 bases each). Germline lookup yields CDR1 ENHRY and CDR2 SYGVKD. Trimming took 5 bases from V and 6 from J, leaving 19 bases between them. This CDR3 is built from 16 residues. CDR3 coding DNA: TGTGCCATCAGTCAGACGGACAGTAGGAGGGCCGGGGAGCTGTTTTTT. Translated, it gives CAISQTDSRRAGELFF.

The chain's CDR3 is CASSLASVNTGELFF. CDR3 DNA: TGTGCCAGCAGTTTGGCTAGCGTAAACACCGGGGAGCTGTTTTTT. This chain links TRBV12-3 or TRBV12-4 with TRBJ2-2, with D maybe TRBD2 (6 bases). V was trimmed by 3 bases and J by 2 bases, leaving 10 bases between them. The CDR3 contains 15 residues.

The J gene is TRBJ2-5, the V gene TRBV19; 7 bases fit TRBD1. This CDR3 region has 15 residues. After removal of 5 bases from V and 8 bases from J, the junction contained 14 bases not matched to a gene. Looked up from germline, CDR1 is LNHDA and CDR2 is SQIVND (reference sequence). CDR3: CASSSGQDLLETQYF. In DNA form, the CDR3 reads TGTGCCAGTAGTTCCGGACAGGACCTCCTGGAAACCCAGTACTTC.

J is TRBJ2-2 and V is TRBV7-6; the D call may be TRBD1 or TRBD2 (6 bases each). The CDR3 sequence is 16 residues long. Looked up from germline, CDR1 is SGHVS and CDR2 is FNYEAQ. V was trimmed by 1 base and J by 2 bases, leaving 11 bases between them. The CDR3 protein is CASSLDGGYNTGELFF. The CDR3 nucleotides are TGTGCCAGCAGCTTAGACGGGGGCTATAACACCGGGGAGCTGTTTTTT. Complete variable domain (other parts from reference TRBV7-6 and TRBJ2-2): GAGVSQSPRYKVTKRGQDVALRCDPISGHVSLYWYRQALGQGPEFLTYFNYEAQQDKSGLPNDRFSAERPEGSISTLTIQRTEQRDSAMYRCASSLDGGYNTGELFFGEGSRLTVL.

The rearrangement uses TRBV11-2 and TRBJ2-7; TRBD1 is a possible D gene (6 bases). CDR3 size: 17 residues. Germline V CDR1 and CDR2: SGHAT, FQNNGV. Trimming left V 0 bases short and J 6 bases short, with 21 bases between. In DNA form, the CDR3 reads TGTGCCAGCAGCTTAGAGGGGGCTGCCGACCTATATTTCGAGCAGTACTTC. It translates to CASSLEGAADLYFEQYF.

This chain's CDR3 is CASGGSGTQYF. As DNA, the CDR3 is TGTGCCAGCGGTGGGAGTGGGACCCAGTACTTC. The J gene is TRBJ2-5, the V gene TRBV7-2; D might be TRBD2 (5 bases). V was cut by 8 bases and J by 7 bases, with 11 bases left in between. In germline, CDR1 is SGHTA, CDR2 FQGNSA. This CDR3 spans 11 amino acids.

This chain uses TRBV7-2 with TRBJ1-6, with D perhaps matching TRBD1 (6 bases). Germline CDR1 is SGHTA and CDR2 is FQGNSA. V lost 1 base to trimming and J lost 7 bases, with 14 bases between them. The CDR3 is made up of 16 amino acids. As DNA, the CDR3 is TGTGCCAGCAGCTTAGGTTCGGGGGCTGTCAATTCACCCCTCCACTTT. Translating gives CASSLGSGAVNSPLHF.

V usage is TRBV10-3 and J usage is TRBJ1-2, with TRBD1 as a possible D gene (6 bases). This CDR3 is built from 16 residues. Germline V lookup: CDR1 ENHRY, CDR2 SYGVKD. The V end was cut by 2 bases, the J end by 4 bases, with 17 bases between. CDR3 in DNA: TGTGCCATCAGTGAGCCCGAGGGAATGGGGGCCTATGGCTACACCTTC. It yields the protein CAISEPEGMGAYGYTF.

The chain joins TRBV11-2 to TRBJ2-5; TRBD2 matches 12 bases. V trimming: 4 bases; J trimming: 4 bases; junction bases outside the gene matches: 4. Germline V gene lookup returns CDR1 SGHAT and CDR2 FQNNGV. This CDR3 is built from 15 residues. CDR3 DNA sequence: TGTGCCAGCAGCTCTAGCGGGGGGGGTCGAGAGACCCAGTACTTC. Amino acid sequence: CASSSSGGGRETQYF.

The rearrangement links TRBV19 to TRBJ2-7, with TRBD1 matching over 7 bases. V shed 1 base, J shed 0 bases, and the junction held 3 bases outside the gene matches. CDR1 and CDR2 from the germline V gene are LNHDA and SQIVND (reference sequence). This CDR3 has 15 amino acids. The CDR3 region is CASSIGTGISYEQYF. The CDR3 DNA reads TGTGCCAGTAGTATAGGGACAGGCATCTCCTACGAGCAGTACTTC.

This clonotype appeared a single time. The chain employs TRBV5-1 and TRBJ2-1, with TRBD1 matching 7 bases. Germline CDR1 is SGHRS and CDR2 is YFSETQ. The ends lost 0 bases at V and 5 bases at J; junction bases unmatched: 5. There are 15 residues in the CDR3. As DNA, the CDR3 is TGCGCCAGCAGCTTGGGAGGGGGCAACAACAATGAGCAGTTCTTC. The encoded protein is CASSLGGGNNNEQFF.

The chain's CDR3 is CASSVGQTGSTEAFF. The CDR3 DNA follows: TGTGCCAGCAGTGTGGGACAGACGGGAAGCACTGAAGCTTTCTTT. This rearrangement joins TRBV6-1 to TRBJ1-1, with TRBD1 matching 7 bases. Germline trimming cut 4 bases from V and 4 bases from J; bases unmatched to any gene: 9. CDR3 length: 15 residues. CDR1 and CDR2 (germline): MNHNS, SASEGT.

This clonotype has only one observation. The rearrangement links TRBV4-2 to TRBJ1-1; D call uncertain. There are 16 residues in the CDR3. The germline V gene has CDR1 LGHNA and CDR2 YNFKEQ. The V end was cut by 0 bases, the J end by 0 bases, with 11 bases between. CDR3 bases: TGTGCCAGCAGCCAAGATCAGGCGCAGATGAACACTGAAGCTTTCTTT. Its translation: CASSQDQAQMNTEAFF.

This clonotype appeared a single time. J is TRBJ2-1 and V is TRBV11-2, with 9 nucleotides matching TRBD2. The ends lost 5 bases at V and 2 bases at J; junction bases unmatched: 13. CDR3 length: 18 amino acids. Germline loops: CDR1 SGHAT, CDR2 FQNNGV. Here the CDR3 reads CASSPPSGSGSTYNEQFF. The DNA for the CDR3 is TGTGCCAGCAGCCCCCCTTCGGGTAGCGGGAGCACCTACAATGAGCAGTTCTTC.

The chain couples TRBV7-2 to TRBJ2-5, with D perhaps TRBD1 (5 bases). Trimming pared 4 bases from V and 0 bases from J, leaving 9 bases between. The CDR3 consists of 14 residues. Germline assignment: CDR1 SGHTA and CDR2 FQGNSA. CDR3 in amino acids: CASSSQGYQETQYF. The CDR3 region has the DNA TGTGCCAGCAGCTCCCAGGGATACCAAGAGACCCAGTACTTC. Complete variable domain (other parts from reference TRBV7-2 and TRBJ2-5): GAGVSQSPSNKVTEKGKDVELRCDPISGHTALYWYRQSLGQGLEFLIYFQGNSAPDKSGLPSDRFSAERTGGSVSTLTIQRTQQEDSAVYLCASSSQGYQETQYFGPGTRLLVL.

This chain joins TRBV5-1 and TRBJ2-1; D possibly corresponds to TRBD2 (5 bases). Per the germline V gene, CDR1 is SGHRS and CDR2 is YFSETQ. Trimming pared 3 bases from V and 3 bases from J, leaving 10 bases between. The CDR3 totals 14 residues. CDR3 nucleotides: TGCGCCAGCAGCTCGTCGGGGTTCTACAATGAGCAGTTCTTC. It yields the protein CASSSSGFYNEQFF.

This chain joins TRBV30 and TRBJ1-5; possible D gene TRBD1, 6 bases. The V end lost 7 bases, the J end lost 4 bases, and 14 bases lay between the germline ends. CDR1 is GTSNPN and CDR2 is SVGIG in the germline V gene (reference sequence). The CDR3 runs to 13 residues. The CDR3 loop reads CAYQGGGNQPQHF. The CDR3 DNA sequence: TGTGCCTACCAGGGAGGGGGGAATCAGCCCCAGCATTTT.

The V and J genes are TRBV7-2 and TRBJ2-7; 12 bases fit TRBD2. Germline V lookup: CDR1 SGHTA, CDR2 FQGNSA. Trimming took 4 bases from V and 0 from J; bases not matched to a gene: 1. This CDR3 contains 15 residues. CDR3 protein: CASSSSGGASYEQYF. CDR3 nucleotides: TGTGCCAGCAGCTCTAGCGGGGGGGCCTCCTACGAGCAGTACTTC.

This clonotype was seen once. This chain uses TRBV3-1 with TRBJ2-7; TRBD2 matches at 14 bases. The CDR3 loop spans 18 amino acids. V trimming: 6 bases; J trimming: 4 bases; junction bases outside the gene matches: 14. From germline, CDR1 is LGHDT and CDR2 YNNKEL (reference sequence). The CDR3 spells CASRGNNFGTSGSYEQYF. The CDR3 nucleotides read TGTGCCAGCAGGGGCAACAACTTCGGGACTAGCGGGAGTTACGAGCAGTACTTC.

The J gene is TRBJ2-5, the V gene TRBV18; D is unresolved. Germline V gene lookup returns CDR1 KGHSH and CDR2 LQKENI. V dropped 6 bases and J dropped 1 base, with 12 bases sitting between them. The CDR3 covers 14 residues. CDR3: CASSPYSSQETQYF. CDR3 DNA sequence: TGTGCCAGCTCTCCTTACAGCAGCCAAGAGACCCAGTACTTC.

V and J are TRBV7-2 and TRBJ2-5; D might be TRBD2 (6 bases). Germline CDR1 SGHTA, CDR2 FQGNSA. This CDR3 comprises 14 residues. V dropped 5 bases and J dropped 4 bases, with 14 bases sitting between them. CDR3 region: CASSLAGRGETQYF. For the CDR3, the DNA is TGTGCCAGCAGCCTGGCCGGGCGGGGAGAGACCCAGTACTTC.

This rearrangement joins TRBV25-1 to TRBJ2-1; weak D call: TRBD1 (6 bases). Between the trimmed V and J ends, which lost 1 base and 0 bases, there was a span of 16 bases. The CDR3 is 18 residues long. Germline CDR1 reads MGHDK; CDR2 reads SYGVNS. In DNA form, the CDR3 reads TGTGCCAGCAGTGAATGGTTAGGGACACAACACTCCTACAATGAGCAGTTCTTC. Its translation is CASSEWLGTQHSYNEQFF.

The V gene is TRBV18, the J gene TRBJ2-1; 8 positions agree with TRBD1. CDR3 length: 14 amino acids. The germline CDR1 and CDR2 sequences are KGHSH and LQKENI. V lost 1 base, J lost 7 bases, and 3 bases stayed unmatched. The CDR3 region is CASSPLTGENEQFF. CDR3 coding DNA: TGTGCCAGCTCACCACTGACAGGGGAGAATGAGCAGTTCTTC.

The rearrangement uses TRBV10-2 and TRBJ1-5; possibly TRBD1 for D (6 bases). The V end was cut by 7 bases, the J end by 0 bases, with 13 bases between. There are 15 residues in the CDR3. The V gene's germline CDR1 is WSHSY and CDR2 SAAADI. The CDR3 loop reads CASTNRAYSNQPQHF. The DNA for the CDR3 is TGCGCCAGCACCAACAGGGCTTATAGCAATCAGCCCCAGCATTTT.

The V gene is TRBV20-1, the J gene TRBJ2-7; 8 bases match TRBD2. The CDR3 is made up of 14 amino acids. The trim removed 2 bases at V and 2 bases at J, leaving 5 bases unmatched. Per the germline V gene, CDR1 is DFQATT and CDR2 is SNEGSKA (reference sequence). CDR3 sequence (DNA): TGCAGTGCTAGACAGCGGGGGTTCCCCTACGAGCAGTACTTC. This codes for CSARQRGFPYEQYF.

As for this clonotype: One end of the junction does not line up with germline, which may come from a read error. This sequence joins TRBV28 and TRBJ2-7; D remains ambiguous. The CDR3 has 13 residues. Germline V CDR1 and CDR2: MDHEN, SYDVKM. The CDR3 is CASSQPRYSEVCF. The CDR3, as DNA: TGTGCCAGCAGTCAGCCCCGTTACAGTGAAGTATGCTTC.

This chain uses TRBV20-1 with TRBJ1-1; TRBD1 might be the D (6 bases). The CDR3 spans 12 residues. Germline lookup yields CDR1 DFQATT and CDR2 SNEGSKA (reference sequence). The V and J ends lost 4 bases and 8 bases respectively, with 14 bases between them. The CDR3 DNA follows: TGCAGTGCTAAGGGGGGAACCACCGAAGCTTTCTTT. It encodes CSAKGGTTEAFF.

The rearrangement uses TRBV15 and TRBJ2-5, with 14 bases that match TRBD2. CDR1 and CDR2 from the germline V gene are LNHNV and YYDKDF (reference sequence). V gave up 1 base and J gave up 4 bases; unmatched junction bases: 8. This CDR3 contains 18 residues. The CDR3 DNA follows: TGTGCCACCAGCAGAGTGGGACTAGCGGGAGTTTTAGGAGAGACCCAGTACTTC. Protein: CATSRVGLAGVLGETQYF.

V and J are TRBV6-5 and TRBJ2-7; 9 nucleotides align to TRBD1. CDR1 MNHEY and CDR2 SVGAGI come from the germline V gene. This CDR3 contains 16 residues. Trimming removed 4 bases from V and 3 bases from J; junction bases left unmatched: 10. The CDR3 spells CASSSPPGQGFYEQYF. The CDR3 DNA sequence: TGTGCCAGCAGTTCCCCCCCGGGACAGGGATTCTACGAGCAGTACTTC.

Here the CDR3 DNA reads TGTGCCAGCAGCCAAATGTCAGGGTTTAACACTGAAGCTTTCTTT. Its protein product is CASSQMSGFNTEAFF. The rearrangement uses TRBV14 and TRBJ1-1, with a tentative D call TRBD1 (5 bases). The CDR3 is 15 residues long. V was clipped by 2 bases and J by 2 bases, with 12 bases between them. CDR1 and CDR2 from the germline V gene are SGHDN and FVKESK.

The chain joins TRBV6-5 to TRBJ2-6; D possibly corresponds to TRBD1 (6 bases). Trimming removed 8 bases at V and 4 bases at J, with 15 bases between. The CDR3 is 15 residues long. From germline, CDR1 is MNHEY and CDR2 SVGAGI. The CDR3 spells CASRLQGAGANVLTF. In DNA, the CDR3 is TGTGCCAGCCGGTTACAGGGAGCCGGGGCCAACGTCCTGACTTTC.

The chain recombines TRBV10-3 with TRBJ2-7; D tentatively fits TRBD1 or TRBD2 (6 bases each). Trimming pared 4 bases from V and 4 bases from J, leaving 14 bases between. This CDR3 comprises 14 residues. Looked up from germline, CDR1 is ENHRY and CDR2 is SYGVKD. The CDR3 loop is CAISARQGRYEQYF. The CDR3 bases are TGTGCCATCAGTGCCCGGCAGGGGAGGTACGAGCAGTACTTC.